This TCR beta chain was identified during a study of T-cell reconstitution after alpha-beta-depleted transplantation in children. Preparation of the TCRbeta library involved a method that used unique molecular identifiers. TCRdb re-analysed the PCR reads in MiXCR, keeping a single row per CDR3 protein. The table has around 400,000 distinct CDR3 sequences, 20% seen once. The CDR3 is 12 residues long. V lost 7 bases and J lost 3, with 10 bases in between. CDR1 and CDR2 (germline): SNHLY, FYNNEI. V gene TRBV2 combines with J gene TRBJ2-7, with D hard to call. The clonotype comes from a human donor who donated a stem cell graft to a child with acute myeloid leukemia. The source was PBMCs from the stem cell graft donor, collected from the stem cell graft. Here the CDR3 DNA reads TGTGCCAGCACCTCCGACAACTACGAGCAGTACTTC. It yields the protein CASTSDNYEQYF. The full variable domain, rest sourced from reference TRBV2 and TRBJ2-7, is EPEVTQTPSHQVTQMGQEVILRCVPISNHLYFYWYRQILGQKVEFLVSFYNNEISEKSEIFDDQFSVERPDGSNFTLKIRSTKLEDSAMYFCASTSDNYEQYFGPGTRLTVT.